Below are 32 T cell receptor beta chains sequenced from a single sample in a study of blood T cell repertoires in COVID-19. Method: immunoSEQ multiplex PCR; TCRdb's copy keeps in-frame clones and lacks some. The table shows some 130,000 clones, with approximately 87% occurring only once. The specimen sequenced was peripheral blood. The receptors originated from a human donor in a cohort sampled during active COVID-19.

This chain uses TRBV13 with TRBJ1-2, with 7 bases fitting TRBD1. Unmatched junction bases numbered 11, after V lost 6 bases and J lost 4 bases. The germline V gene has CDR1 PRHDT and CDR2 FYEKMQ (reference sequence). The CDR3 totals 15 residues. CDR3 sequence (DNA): TGTGCCAGCAGTTTCAGACAGGGAAGGGCCTATGGCTACACCTTC. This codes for CASSFRQGRAYGYTF.

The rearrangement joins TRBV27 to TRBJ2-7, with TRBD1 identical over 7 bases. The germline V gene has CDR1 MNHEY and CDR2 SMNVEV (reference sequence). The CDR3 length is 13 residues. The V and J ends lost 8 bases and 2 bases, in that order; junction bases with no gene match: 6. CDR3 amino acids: CASRRDRAYEQYF. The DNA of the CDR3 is TGTGCCAGCCGCCGAGACAGGGCCTACGAGCAGTACTTC.

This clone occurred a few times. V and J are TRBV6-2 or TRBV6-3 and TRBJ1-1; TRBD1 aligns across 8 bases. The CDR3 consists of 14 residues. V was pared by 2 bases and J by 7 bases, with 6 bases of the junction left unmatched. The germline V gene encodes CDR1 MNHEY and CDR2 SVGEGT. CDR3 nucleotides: TGTGCCAGCAGTTACCAGGGGGCGAGAGGTGAAGCTTTCTTT. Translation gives CASSYQGARGEAFF.

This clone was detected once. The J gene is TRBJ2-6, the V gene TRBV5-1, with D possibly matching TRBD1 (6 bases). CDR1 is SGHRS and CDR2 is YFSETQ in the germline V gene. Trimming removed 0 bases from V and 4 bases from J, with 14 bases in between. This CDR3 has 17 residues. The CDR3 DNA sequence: TGCGCCAGCAGCTTGGATGGGGGCCCACTCGGGGCCAACGTCCTGACTTTC. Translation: CASSLDGGPLGANVLTF.

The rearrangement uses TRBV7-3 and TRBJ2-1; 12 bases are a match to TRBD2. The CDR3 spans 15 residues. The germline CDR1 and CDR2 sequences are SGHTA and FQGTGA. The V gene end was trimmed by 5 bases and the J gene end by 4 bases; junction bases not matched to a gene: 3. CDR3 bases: TGTGCCAGCAGCCAGACTAGCGGGAGATACAATGAGCAGTTCTTC. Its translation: CASSQTSGRYNEQFF.

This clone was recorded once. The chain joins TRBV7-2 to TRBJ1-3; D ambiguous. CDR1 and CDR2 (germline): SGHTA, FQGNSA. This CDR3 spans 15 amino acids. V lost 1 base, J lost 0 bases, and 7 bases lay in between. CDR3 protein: CASSLVPSSGNTIYF. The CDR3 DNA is TGTGCCAGCAGCTTAGTCCCGAGCTCTGGAAACACCATATATTTT.

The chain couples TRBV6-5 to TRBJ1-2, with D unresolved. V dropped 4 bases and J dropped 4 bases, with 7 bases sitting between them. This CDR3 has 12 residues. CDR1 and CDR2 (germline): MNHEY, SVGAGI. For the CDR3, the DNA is TGTGCCAGCAGTTCCGACACCTATGGCTACACCTTC. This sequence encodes CASSSDTYGYTF.

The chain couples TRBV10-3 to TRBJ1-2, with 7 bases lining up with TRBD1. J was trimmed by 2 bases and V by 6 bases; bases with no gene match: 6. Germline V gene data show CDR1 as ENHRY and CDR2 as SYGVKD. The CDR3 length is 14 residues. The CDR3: CAIRKTGDNYGYTF. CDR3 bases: TGTGCCATCAGGAAAACAGGGGACAACTATGGCTACACCTTC.

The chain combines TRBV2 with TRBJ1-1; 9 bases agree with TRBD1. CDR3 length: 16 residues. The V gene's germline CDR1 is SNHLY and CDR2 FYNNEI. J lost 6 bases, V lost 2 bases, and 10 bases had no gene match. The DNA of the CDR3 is TGTGCCAGCAGTGAATTCCGAAAAGGGACAGGGTCTGAAGCTTTCTTT. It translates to CASSEFRKGTGSEAFF. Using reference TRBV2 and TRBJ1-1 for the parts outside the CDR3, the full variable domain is EPEVTQTPSHQVTQMGQEVILRCVPISNHLYFYWYRQILGQKVEFLVSFYNNEISEKSEIFDDQFSVERPDGSNFTLKIRSTKLEDSAMYFCASSEFRKGTGSEAFFGQGTRLTVV.

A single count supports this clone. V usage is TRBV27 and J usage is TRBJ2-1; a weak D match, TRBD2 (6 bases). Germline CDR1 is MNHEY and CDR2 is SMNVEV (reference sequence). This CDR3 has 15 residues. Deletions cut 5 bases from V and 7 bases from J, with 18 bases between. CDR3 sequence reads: CASSPSLGGGNEQFF. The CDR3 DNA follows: TGTGCCAGCAGTCCTTCACTGGGCGGAGGGAATGAGCAGTTCTTC.

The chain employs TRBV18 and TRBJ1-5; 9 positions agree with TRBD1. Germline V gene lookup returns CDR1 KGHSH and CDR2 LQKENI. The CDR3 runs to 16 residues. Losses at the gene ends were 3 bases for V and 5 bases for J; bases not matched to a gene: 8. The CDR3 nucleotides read TGTGCCAGCTCACCGGGGACAGGGAGGTTCGATCAGCCCCAGCATTTT. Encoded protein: CASSPGTGRFDQPQHF.

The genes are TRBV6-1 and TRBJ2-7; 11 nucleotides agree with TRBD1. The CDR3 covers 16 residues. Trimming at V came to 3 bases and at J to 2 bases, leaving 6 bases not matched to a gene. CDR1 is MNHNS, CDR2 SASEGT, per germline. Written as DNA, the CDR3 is TGTGCCAGCAGTGACTGGGACAGGGGGTTCACCTACGAGCAGTACGTC. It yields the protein CASSDWDRGFTYEQYV.

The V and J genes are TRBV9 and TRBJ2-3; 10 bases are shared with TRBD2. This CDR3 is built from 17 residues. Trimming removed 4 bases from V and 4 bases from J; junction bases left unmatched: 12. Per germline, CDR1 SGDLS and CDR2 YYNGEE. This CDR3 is CASSPRSGGAQADTQYF. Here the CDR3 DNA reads TGTGCCAGCAGCCCGAGAAGCGGGGGGGCTCAGGCAGATACGCAGTATTTT.

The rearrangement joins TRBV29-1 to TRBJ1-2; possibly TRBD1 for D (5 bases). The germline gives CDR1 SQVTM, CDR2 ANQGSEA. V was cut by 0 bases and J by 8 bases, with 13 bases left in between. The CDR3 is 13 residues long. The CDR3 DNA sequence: TGCAGCGTTGAAGATCTTCCAGGGAAGGGCTACACCTTC. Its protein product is CSVEDLPGKGYTF.

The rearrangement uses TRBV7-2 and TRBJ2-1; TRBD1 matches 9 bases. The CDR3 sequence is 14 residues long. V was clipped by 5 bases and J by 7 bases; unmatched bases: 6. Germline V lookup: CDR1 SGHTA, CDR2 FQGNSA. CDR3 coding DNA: TGTGCCAGCAGCCAACAGGGGGCGCAGAATGAGCAGTTCTTC. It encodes CASSQQGAQNEQFF.

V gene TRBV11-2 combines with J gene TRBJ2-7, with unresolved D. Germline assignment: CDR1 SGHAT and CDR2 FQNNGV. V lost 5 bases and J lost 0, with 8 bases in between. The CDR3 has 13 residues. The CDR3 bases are TGTGCCAGCAGCCCGCCGGTCTCCTACGAGCAGTACTTC. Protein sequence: CASSPPVSYEQYF.

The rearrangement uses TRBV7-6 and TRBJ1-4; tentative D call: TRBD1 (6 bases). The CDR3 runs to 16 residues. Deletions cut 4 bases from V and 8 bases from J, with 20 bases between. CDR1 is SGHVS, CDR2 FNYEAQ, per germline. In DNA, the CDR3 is TGTGCCAGCAGCTCCCTTGGCCAGGGGTTTCGAGAAAAACTGTTTTTT. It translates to CASSSLGQGFREKLFF.

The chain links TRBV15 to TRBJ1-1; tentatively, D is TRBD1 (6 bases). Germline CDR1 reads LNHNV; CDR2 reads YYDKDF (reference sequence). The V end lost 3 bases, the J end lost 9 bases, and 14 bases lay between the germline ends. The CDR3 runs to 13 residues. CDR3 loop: CATSRATGTQAFF. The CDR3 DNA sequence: TGTGCCACCAGCAGGGCCACCGGGACACAAGCTTTCTTT. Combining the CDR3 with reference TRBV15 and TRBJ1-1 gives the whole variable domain DAMVIQNPRYQVTQFGKPVTLSCSQTLNHNVMYWYQQKSSQAPKLLFHYYDKDFNNEADTPDNFQSRRPNTSFCFLDIRSPGLGDTAMYLCATSRATGTQAFFGQGTRLTVV.

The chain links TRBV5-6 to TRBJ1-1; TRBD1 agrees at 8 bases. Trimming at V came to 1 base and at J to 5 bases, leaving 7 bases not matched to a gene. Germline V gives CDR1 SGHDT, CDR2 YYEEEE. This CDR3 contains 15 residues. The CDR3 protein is CASSLRPGQVTEAFF. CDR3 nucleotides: TGTGCCAGCAGCTTGCGGCCGGGACAGGTAACTGAAGCTTTCTTT. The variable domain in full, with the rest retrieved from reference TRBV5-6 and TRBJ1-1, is DAGVTQSPTHLIKTRGQQVTLRCSPKSGHDTVSWYQQALGQGPQFIFQYYEEEERQRGNFPDRFSGHQFPNYSSELNVNALLLGDSALYLCASSLRPGQVTEAFFGQGTRLTVV.

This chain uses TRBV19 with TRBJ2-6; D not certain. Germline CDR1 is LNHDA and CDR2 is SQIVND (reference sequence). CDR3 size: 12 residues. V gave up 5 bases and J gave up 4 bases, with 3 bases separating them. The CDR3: CASSLGANVLTF. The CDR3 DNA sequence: TGTGCCAGTAGTTTAGGGGCCAACGTCCTGACTTTC.

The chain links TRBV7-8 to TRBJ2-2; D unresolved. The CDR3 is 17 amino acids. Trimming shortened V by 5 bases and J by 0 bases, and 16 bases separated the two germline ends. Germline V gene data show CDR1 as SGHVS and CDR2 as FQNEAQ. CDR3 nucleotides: TGTGCCAGCAGCGCGGCCCTGGTAGGAACGAACACCGGGGAGCTGTTTTTT. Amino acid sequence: CASSAALVGTNTGELFF.

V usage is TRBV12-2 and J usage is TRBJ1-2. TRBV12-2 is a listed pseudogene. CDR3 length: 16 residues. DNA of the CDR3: TGTGCAAGTCGCTTTAAGTCCGCGGGTCAAGGGAATGGCTACACCTTC. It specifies CASRFKSAGQGNGYTF.

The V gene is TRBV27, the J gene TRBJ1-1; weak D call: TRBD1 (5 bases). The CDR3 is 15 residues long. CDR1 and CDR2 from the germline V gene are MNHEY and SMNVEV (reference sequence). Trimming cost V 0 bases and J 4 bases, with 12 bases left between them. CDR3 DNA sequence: TGTGCCAGCAGTTTATCCACAGTGGGGGGCACTGAAGCTTTCTTT. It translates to CASSLSTVGGTEAFF.

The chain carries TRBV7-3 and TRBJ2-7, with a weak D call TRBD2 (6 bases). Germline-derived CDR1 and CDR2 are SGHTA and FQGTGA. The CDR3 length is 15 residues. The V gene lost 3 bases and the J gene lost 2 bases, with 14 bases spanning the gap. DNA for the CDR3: TGTGCCAGCAGCTTCTCGGGAGATAGTCCCTACGAGCAGTACTTC. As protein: CASSFSGDSPYEQYF.

DNA of the CDR3: TGTGCCAGCAGTGACAGGGTGAACACTGAAGCTTTCTTT. Translation gives CASSDRVNTEAFF. J is TRBJ1-1 and V is TRBV25-1; D is perhaps TRBD1 (5 bases). V lost 3 bases and J 0 bases, leaving 5 bases between the germline ends. The germline gives CDR1 MGHDK, CDR2 SYGVNS. The length of the CDR3 is 13 residues.

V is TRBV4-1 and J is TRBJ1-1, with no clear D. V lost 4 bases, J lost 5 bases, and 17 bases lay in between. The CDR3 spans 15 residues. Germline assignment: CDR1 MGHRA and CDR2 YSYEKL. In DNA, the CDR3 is TGCGCCAGCAGCCCGGAGGGAGAAAGGAAAACTGAAGCTTTCTTT. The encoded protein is CASSPEGERKTEAFF.

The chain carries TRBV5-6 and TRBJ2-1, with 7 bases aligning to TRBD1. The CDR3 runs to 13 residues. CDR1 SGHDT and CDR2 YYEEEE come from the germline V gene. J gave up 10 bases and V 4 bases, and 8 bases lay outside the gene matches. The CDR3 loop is CASSPRTGGEQFF. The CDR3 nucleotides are TGTGCCAGCAGCCCGAGGACAGGCGGGGAGCAGTTCTTC. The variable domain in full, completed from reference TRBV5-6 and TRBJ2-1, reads DAGVTQSPTHLIKTRGQQVTLRCSPKSGHDTVSWYQQALGQGPQFIFQYYEEEERQRGNFPDRFSGHQFPNYSSELNVNALLLGDSALYLCASSPRTGGEQFFGPGTRLTVL.

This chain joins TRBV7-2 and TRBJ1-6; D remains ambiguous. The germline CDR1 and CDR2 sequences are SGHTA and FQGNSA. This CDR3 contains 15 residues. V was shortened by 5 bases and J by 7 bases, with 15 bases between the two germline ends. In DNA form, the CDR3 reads TGTGCCAGCAGCCCTGACGCCGGCGGGAATTCACCCCTCCACTTT. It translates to CASSPDAGGNSPLHF.

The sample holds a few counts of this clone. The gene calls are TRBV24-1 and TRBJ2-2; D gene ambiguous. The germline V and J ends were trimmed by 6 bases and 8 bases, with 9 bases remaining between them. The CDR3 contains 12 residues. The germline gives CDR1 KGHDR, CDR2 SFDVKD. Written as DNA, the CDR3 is TGTGCCACCAGTTCCCGGTTGGGGGAGCTGTTTTTT. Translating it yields CATSSRLGELFF.

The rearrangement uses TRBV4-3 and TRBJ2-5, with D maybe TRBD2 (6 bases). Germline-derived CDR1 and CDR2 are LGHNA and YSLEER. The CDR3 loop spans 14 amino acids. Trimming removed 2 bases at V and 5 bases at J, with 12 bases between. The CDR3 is CASSQRRGRETQYF. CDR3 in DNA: TGCGCCAGCAGCCAAAGACGAGGGAGGGAGACCCAGTACTTC.

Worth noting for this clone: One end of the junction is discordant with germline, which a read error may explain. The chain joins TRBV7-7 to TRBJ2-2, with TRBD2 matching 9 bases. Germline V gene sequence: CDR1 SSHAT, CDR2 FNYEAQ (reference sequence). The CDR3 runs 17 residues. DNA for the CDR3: TGTGCTAGCAGCCAGACCGCGGGGGGGCCCGGCACCGGGGAGCTGTTTTTT. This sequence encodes CASSQTAGGPGTGELFF. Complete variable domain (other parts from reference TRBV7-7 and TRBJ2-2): GAGVSQSPRYKVTKRGQDVTLRCDPISSHATLYWYQQALGQGPEFLTYFNYEAQPDKSGLPSDRFSAERPEGSISTLTIQRTEQRDSAMYRCASSQTAGGPGTGELFFGEGSRLTVL.

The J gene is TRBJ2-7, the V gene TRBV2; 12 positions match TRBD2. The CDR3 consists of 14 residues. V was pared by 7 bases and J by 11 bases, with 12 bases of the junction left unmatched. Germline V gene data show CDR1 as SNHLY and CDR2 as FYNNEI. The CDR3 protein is CASKMGLAGALEYV. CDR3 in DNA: TGTGCCAGCAAAATGGGACTAGCGGGTGCCCTAGAGTACGTC.